These T cell receptor beta chains were read from a single sample in a study of shared clonotypes between healthy human individuals. Measured with immunoSEQ multiplex PCR; TCRdb has only the in-frame clones, and not every one. The table has over 850,000 clones, 75% to 85% seen once. Sequencing was done on a sample of memory CD4+ T cells from PBMCs. These receptors were obtained from a man between 18 and 29 years old in good health. Some clones in this sample may be carry-over from other donors' samples. CDR3s include the opening cysteine and the closing phenylalanine or tryptophan. The order of the fields is V gene, J gene, CDR3 protein.

v_call: TRBV21-1; j_call: TRBJ2-1; cdr3_aa: CASSKRGRETYNEQFF
v_call: TRBV6-5; j_call: TRBJ1-2; cdr3_aa: CASRTDVKGYTF
v_call: TRBV6-1; j_call: TRBJ1-6; cdr3_aa: CASSEQISSPLHF
v_call: TRBV5-4; j_call: TRBJ2-1; cdr3_aa: CASSLALAGSEQFF
v_call: TRBV9; j_call: TRBJ1-1; cdr3_aa: CASSPGVGGTEAFF
v_call: TRBV7-3; j_call: TRBJ2-2; cdr3_aa: CASSTGLAGVGTGELFF
v_call: TRBV18; j_call: TRBJ2-4; cdr3_aa: CASSPRRATSGRGLAKNIQYF
v_call: TRBV7-2; j_call: TRBJ1-2; cdr3_aa: CASSFSQGARGYTF
v_call: TRBV5-1; j_call: TRBJ2-5; cdr3_aa: CASSFSDGQETQYF
v_call: TRBV5-1; j_call: TRBJ2-1; cdr3_aa: CASSLLAGNNEQFF
v_call: TRBV5-1; j_call: TRBJ2-3; cdr3_aa: CASSLGGRPTDTQYF
v_call: TRBV5-5; j_call: TRBJ1-2; cdr3_aa: CASSLLGYGYTF
v_call: TRBV6-1; j_call: TRBJ2-7; cdr3_aa: CASTITGIDEQYF
v_call: TRBV2; j_call: TRBJ2-7; cdr3_aa: CASSEGFGAGPFSYEQYF
v_call: TRBV20-1; j_call: TRBJ2-1; cdr3_aa: CSATSNEQFF
v_call: TRBV15; j_call: TRBJ2-1; cdr3_aa: CATSRDQDRAGKYEQFF
v_call: TRBV4-1; j_call: TRBJ1-1; cdr3_aa: CASSPGQGDEAFF
v_call: TRBV5-1; j_call: TRBJ2-5; cdr3_aa: CASSPGTNAAQETQYF
v_call: TRBV27; j_call: TRBJ2-3; cdr3_aa: CASSFVADTQTTDTQYF
v_call: TRBV10-1; j_call: TRBJ2-2; cdr3_aa: CASSRHQGDTGELFF
v_call: TRBV6-4; j_call: TRBJ2-6; cdr3_aa: CASSGAAGGGSGANVLTF
v_call: TRBV5-4; j_call: TRBJ2-1; cdr3_aa: CASGSRTGGDEQFF
v_call: TRBV5-1; j_call: TRBJ2-5; cdr3_aa: CASSFQTGGETQYF
v_call: TRBV9; j_call: TRBJ2-3; cdr3_aa: CASSVEGVTDTQYF
v_call: TRBV11-3; j_call: TRBJ1-1; cdr3_aa: CASSLGAANTEAFF
v_call: TRBV9; j_call: TRBJ2-1; cdr3_aa: CASSGGQGRYNEQFF
v_call: TRBV5-4; j_call: TRBJ1-1; cdr3_aa: CASSAGQVNTEAFF
v_call: TRBV10-3; j_call: TRBJ1-2; cdr3_aa: CAISAGQTAGYTF
v_call: TRBV5-1; j_call: TRBJ1-2; cdr3_aa: CASSLGTGGYGYTF
v_call: TRBV28; j_call: TRBJ1-1; cdr3_aa: CASRGRGGFTEAFF
v_call: TRBV20-1; j_call: TRBJ2-1; cdr3_aa: CSATIRAVGFF
v_call: TRBV18; j_call: TRBJ2-3; cdr3_aa: CASSPSGVETDTQYF
v_call: TRBV15; j_call: TRBJ2-1; cdr3_aa: CATSRTSGSNEQFF
v_call: TRBV28; j_call: TRBJ1-2; cdr3_aa: CASSSGKAGANYGYTF
v_call: TRBV20-1; j_call: TRBJ1-1; cdr3_aa: CSVWGAGEAFF
v_call: TRBV27; j_call: TRBJ2-2; cdr3_aa: CASSSGLAGNTGELFF
v_call: TRBV30; j_call: TRBJ2-2; cdr3_aa: CAWSVSVTSVTEELFF
v_call: TRBV4-2; j_call: TRBJ1-5; cdr3_aa: CASSQGSTGNQPQHF
v_call: TRBV27; j_call: TRBJ2-2; cdr3_aa: CASSLSKGPGELFF
v_call: TRBV29-1; j_call: TRBJ2-7; cdr3_aa: CSVVSELTAGEQYF
v_call: TRBV6-6; j_call: TRBJ1-1; cdr3_aa: CASTLDGTYTEAFF
v_call: TRBV4-3; j_call: TRBJ1-5; cdr3_aa: CASSQDGGNNQPQHF
v_call: TRBV28; j_call: TRBJ1-2; cdr3_aa: CASSKTGLTYGYTF